Included here is one T cell receptor (beta chain) sequence, with context. Its target is not known. This sample was included in a study of OX40 agonist ivuxolimab in advanced cancers. Study-wide context: The mean age was 60 years, ranging from about 20 to 79, with over 70% of participants male. Under the entry rules, prior anti-PD-1, anti-PD-L1 or anti-CTLA-4 therapy was allowed, and about 40% had some. Study-level results: Clonal expansion from baseline to week 6 occurred in both CD4+ and CD8+ T cells.

TCRdb's table, derived via immunoSEQ multiplex PCR, lists solely in-frame clones and lacks some. The table lists around 8,000 clones, 80% of them singletons. V shed 5 bases and J shed 0 bases, with 8 bases lying between them. Germline V gene sequence: CDR1 LNHDA, CDR2 SQIVND (reference sequence). CDR3 length: 14 residues. This sample comprised CD4+ or CD8+ T cells sorted from blood, obtained in a trial of the OX40 agonist ivuxolimab. The V call is TRBV19, the J call TRBJ1-5; no clear D gene. The sequence was obtained from an adult with an advanced solid tumor such as melanoma, head and neck, liver or kidney cancer. CDR3 residues: CASSSSDSNQPQHF. The CDR3 DNA reads TGTGCCAGTAGTTCGTCCGATAGCAATCAGCCCCAGCATTTT.